These 25 T cell receptor beta chains share one sample of origin, sequenced in a study of memory CD4+ T cells and cytomegalovirus serostatus. Here immunoSEQ multiplex PCR was the method, and the copy in TCRdb shows in-frame clones only, minus some. The sample consists of about 39,000 clones, 78% of them appearing once. The sort gate was single viable CD3+CD4+CD8-CD45RO+ cells for memory CD4+ T cells. Sample: memory CD4+ T cells from blood. The receptor source for this set is an adult in good health and CMV-seronegative.

The V call is TRBV18, the J call TRBJ1-1; the D is unclear. V was shortened by 3 bases and J by 0 bases, with 8 bases between the two germline ends. This CDR3 has 14 residues. Germline-derived CDR1 and CDR2 are KGHSH and LQKENI. The chain's CDR3 is CASSPDGMNTEAFF. The CDR3 nucleotides are TGTGCCAGCTCACCGGACGGAATGAACACTGAAGCTTTCTTT.

The chain employs TRBV5-1 and TRBJ2-1; D gene uncertain. Looked up from germline, CDR1 is SGHRS and CDR2 is YFSETQ. Trimming took 0 bases from V and 8 from J, leaving 6 bases between them. The CDR3 is 12 residues long. CDR3 protein: CASSLGEHEQFF. The CDR3 bases are TGCGCCAGCAGCTTGGGCGAGCATGAGCAGTTCTTC.

The chain is built from TRBV19 and TRBJ1-4; D unresolved. Trimming left V 9 bases short and J 3 bases short, with 11 bases between. Germline values: CDR1 LNHDA, CDR2 SQIVND (reference sequence). This CDR3 is built from 13 residues. In DNA, the CDR3 is TGTGCCAGCCAACGTCGATCTAATGAAAAACTGTTTTTT. This sequence encodes CASQRRSNEKLFF.

The chain has TRBV19 and TRBJ1-5; no reliable D call. The germline V gene has CDR1 LNHDA and CDR2 SQIVND (reference sequence). Trimming removed 8 bases from V and 4 bases from J, with 18 bases in between. The CDR3 consists of 15 residues. Here the CDR3 reads CASRTQVGINQPQHF. The CDR3 DNA reads as TGTGCCAGTCGCACGCAGGTGGGGATTAATCAGCCCCAGCATTTT.

The gene calls are TRBV2 and TRBJ1-2; D gene unclear. From germline, CDR1 is SNHLY and CDR2 FYNNEI. The CDR3 loop spans 13 amino acids. Trimming removed 3 bases from V and 4 bases from J, with 9 bases in between. This chain's CDR3 is CASSESEIYGYTF. The DNA for the CDR3 is TGTGCCAGCAGTGAGTCAGAGATCTATGGCTACACCTTC.

The chain joins TRBV5-4 to TRBJ2-1; 10 positions match TRBD1. The germline gives CDR1 SGHNT, CDR2 YYREEE (reference sequence). The CDR3 has 15 residues. The V segment lost 6 bases and the J segment 3 bases; nucleotides outside the gene matches: 6. DNA of the CDR3: TGTGCCAGCACCTTAGGGACAGGGGTCTACAATGAGCAGTTCTTC. Amino acid sequence: CASTLGTGVYNEQFF.

The chain joins TRBV2 to TRBJ2-5, with D possibly being TRBD1 (5 bases). Germline CDR1 is SNHLY and CDR2 is FYNNEI. This CDR3 is 15 amino acids long. The ends were cut back, 2 bases at V and 2 bases at J, with 12 bases in the middle. CDR3 sequence (DNA): TGTGCCAGCAGTGAAAGACAGACCCGACAAGAGACCCAGTACTTC. Its translation is CASSERQTRQETQYF.

The chain uses TRBV30 and TRBJ1-5; 7 bases align to TRBD1. This CDR3 has 13 amino acids. Unmatched junction bases numbered 8, after V lost 5 bases and J lost 7 bases. Germline CDR1 is GTSNPN and CDR2 is SVGIG (reference sequence). CDR3 loop: CAWDDREGQPQHF. Here the CDR3 DNA reads TGTGCCTGGGACGACAGGGAGGGCCAGCCCCAGCATTTT.

The J gene is TRBJ1-2, the V gene TRBV10-2; D might be TRBD1 (5 bases). The V and J ends lost 2 bases and 2 bases respectively, with 6 bases between them. The CDR3 extends over 13 amino acids. The germline gives CDR1 WSHSY, CDR2 SAAADI. CDR3 DNA sequence: TGCGCCAGCAGTGAGAGGGGAAACTATGGCTACACCTTC. As protein: CASSERGNYGYTF.

The chain carries TRBV2 and TRBJ1-1, with D unclear. There are 11 residues in the CDR3. The germline CDR1 and CDR2 sequences are SNHLY and FYNNEI. Trimming pared 6 bases from V and 11 bases from J, leaving 13 bases between. CDR3 sequence (DNA): TGTGCCAGCAGGGGTCGAGGGCGGGCTTTCTTT. Residues: CASRGRGRAFF.

A remark on this clone: The same CDR3 can be traced to other DNA sequences in this sample. V and J are TRBV7-2 and TRBJ1-2, with D unclear. V dropped 0 bases and J dropped 1 base, with 0 bases sitting between them. The germline gives CDR1 SGHTA, CDR2 FQGNSA. CDR3 length: 12 amino acids. The CDR3 spells CASSLANYGYTF. In DNA, the CDR3 is TGTGCCAGCAGCTTAGCTAACTATGGCTACACCTTC. Filled out from reference TRBV7-2 and TRBJ1-2, the complete variable domain reads GAGVSQSPSNKVTEKGKDVELRCDPISGHTALYWYRQSLGQGLEFLIYFQGNSAPDKSGLPSDRFSAERTGGSVSTLTIQRTQQEDSAVYLCASSLANYGYTFGSGTRLTVV.

The chain is built from TRBV5-6 and TRBJ1-1; D not resolved. V dropped 2 bases and J dropped 7 bases, with 9 bases sitting between them. In germline, CDR1 is SGHDT, CDR2 YYEEEE. CDR3 length equals 12 residues. CDR3 loop: CASSLTGGEAFF. Written as DNA, the CDR3 is TGTGCCAGCAGCTTAACTGGCGGTGAAGCTTTCTTT. Based on the CDR3 plus reference TRBV5-6 and TRBJ1-1, the full variable domain is DAGVTQSPTHLIKTRGQQVTLRCSPKSGHDTVSWYQQALGQGPQFIFQYYEEEERQRGNFPDRFSGHQFPNYSSELNVNALLLGDSALYLCASSLTGGEAFFGQGTRLTVV.

The J gene is TRBJ2-4, the V gene TRBV5-6, with D tentatively TRBD1 (5 bases). V gave up 6 bases and J gave up 1 base, with 11 bases separating them. Germline lookup yields CDR1 SGHDT and CDR2 YYEEEE. The CDR3 length is 14 residues. CDR3 sequence: CASISRAAKNIQYF. The CDR3 region has the DNA TGTGCCAGCATCTCCAGGGCGGCCAAAAACATTCAGTACTTC. The whole variable domain, remainder taken from reference TRBV5-6 and TRBJ2-4, is DAGVTQSPTHLIKTRGQQVTLRCSPKSGHDTVSWYQQALGQGPQFIFQYYEEEERQRGNFPDRFSGHQFPNYSSELNVNALLLGDSALYLCASISRAAKNIQYFGAGTRLSVL.

This clone was detected a few times. The chain combines TRBV6-1 with TRBJ2-5; weak D call: TRBD2 (5 bases). This CDR3 has 14 residues. Per germline, CDR1 MNHNS and CDR2 SASEGT. The V and J ends lost 2 bases and 3 bases respectively, with 10 bases between them. The chain's CDR3 is CASSEMGAKETQYF. The CDR3 DNA reads TGTGCCAGCAGTGAAATGGGAGCTAAAGAGACCCAGTACTTC.

This clone has more than one count but fewer than ten. The genes are TRBV5-1 and TRBJ2-7; D is unresolved. V was clipped by 0 bases and J by 3 bases, with 10 bases between them. CDR3 length equals 14 residues. Germline assignment: CDR1 SGHRS and CDR2 YFSETQ. The CDR3 nucleotides are TGCGCCAGCAGCTTGGGTCTTGATGTCTACGAGCAGTACTTC. This gives the protein CASSLGLDVYEQYF.

The J gene is TRBJ2-7, the V gene TRBV11-2; TRBD1 is a possible D gene (6 bases). Germline CDR1 and CDR2: SGHAT and FQNNGV. The CDR3 is 14 amino acids. The V and J ends lost 3 bases and 3 bases respectively, with 12 bases between them. CDR3 DNA: TGTGCCAGCAGCTTTGGCAGGGGTGACTACGAGCAGTACTTC. Its protein is CASSFGRGDYEQYF.

The chain links TRBV7-2 to TRBJ1-2; D ambiguous. V was trimmed by 2 bases and J by 5 bases, leaving 15 bases between them. The CDR3 length is 15 residues. CDR1 and CDR2 from the germline V gene are SGHTA and FQGNSA. The CDR3: CASSLSRRGVYGYTF. The CDR3 region has the DNA TGTGCCAGCAGCTTAAGTAGGAGAGGAGTTTATGGCTACACCTTC. The whole variable domain, remainder taken from reference TRBV7-2 and TRBJ1-2, is GAGVSQSPSNKVTEKGKDVELRCDPISGHTALYWYRQSLGQGLEFLIYFQGNSAPDKSGLPSDRFSAERTGGSVSTLTIQRTQQEDSAVYLCASSLSRRGVYGYTFGSGTRLTVV.

CDR3 amino acids: CASRTRGQFSEQYF. CDR3 sequence (DNA): TGTGCCAGCAGGACGCGGGGCCAGTTCTCAGAGCAGTACTTC. J is TRBJ2-5 and V is TRBV6-1; possible D gene TRBD2, 6 bases. The CDR3 runs to 14 residues. Germline V gene sequence: CDR1 MNHNS, CDR2 SASEGT. V was clipped by 6 bases and J by 11 bases, with 22 bases between them.

The V gene is TRBV6-4, the J gene TRBJ2-1, with a possible D match to TRBD2 (6 bases). V dropped 4 bases and J dropped 0 bases, with 10 bases sitting between them. The V gene's germline CDR1 is MRHNA and CDR2 SNTAGT. This CDR3 spans 15 amino acids. The CDR3 loop is CASSGEAGSYNEQFF. CDR3 bases: TGTGCCAGCAGTGGAGAAGCGGGCTCCTACAATGAGCAGTTCTTC.

V usage is TRBV18 and J usage is TRBJ1-3; TRBD1 might be the D (5 bases). The CDR3 consists of 16 residues. The germline V gene has CDR1 KGHSH and CDR2 LQKENI. Trimming took 3 bases from V and 0 from J, leaving 12 bases between them. Here the CDR3 reads CASSPATAFSGNTIYF. The CDR3 DNA follows: TGTGCCAGCTCACCTGCGACAGCTTTCTCTGGAAACACCATATATTTT.

CDR3 nucleotide sequence: TGTGCCAGTCTACTAGCGGGGGGCACAGATACGCAGTATTTT. Its translation is CASLLAGGTDTQYF. This chain connects TRBV2 to TRBJ2-3; 11 bases agree with TRBD2. Germline V gene data show CDR1 as SNHLY and CDR2 as FYNNEI. The CDR3 extends over 14 amino acids. J lost 1 base, V lost 9 bases, and 3 bases had no gene match.

The rearrangement uses TRBV5-4 and TRBJ2-3; 10 positions match TRBD1. V trimming: 5 bases; J trimming: 2 bases; junction bases outside the gene matches: 8. In germline, CDR1 is SGHNT, CDR2 YYREEE (reference sequence). The CDR3 totals 16 residues. CDR3 in amino acids: CASSMPGQGYTDTQYF. The CDR3 DNA sequence: TGTGCCAGCAGTATGCCGGGACAGGGGTACACAGATACGCAGTATTTT.

This rearrangement joins TRBV27 to TRBJ1-5; D possibly corresponds to TRBD1 (6 bases). CDR1 is MNHEY, CDR2 SMNVEV, per germline (reference sequence). Between the trimmed V and J ends, which lost 0 bases and 6 bases, there was a span of 12 bases. The CDR3 extends over 15 amino acids. CDR3 residues: CASSLSMGAGQPQHF. CDR3 in DNA: TGTGCCAGCAGTTTATCGATGGGGGCGGGTCAGCCCCAGCATTTT.

V gene TRBV5-5 combines with J gene TRBJ2-7; the match to TRBD1 covers 7 bases. Trimming at V came to 4 bases and at J to 1 base, leaving 8 bases not matched to a gene. Germline lookup yields CDR1 SGHKS and CDR2 YYEKEE (reference sequence). The CDR3 consists of 15 residues. CDR3 bases: TGTGCCAGCAGCGCCCAACCGGGACAGTCCTACGAGCAGTACTTC. This gives the protein CASSAQPGQSYEQYF.

The chain carries TRBV11-2 and TRBJ2-7, with TRBD2 matching over 8 bases. The junction had 3 bases not matched to a gene; V was cut back by 0 bases and J by 2 bases. This CDR3 has 15 residues. Germline V gene sequence: CDR1 SGHAT, CDR2 FQNNGV. This CDR3 reads CASSLEIAGPYEQYF. DNA for the CDR3: TGTGCCAGCAGCTTAGAAATAGCGGGGCCCTACGAGCAGTACTTC.